The 17 T cell receptor beta chains reported below all come from one sample, sequenced in a study of vaccination effects on CD4 cells after COVID-19. These receptors have no known antigen. Data came from immunoSEQ multiplex PCR; TCRdb stores just in-frame clones and leaves some out. The repertoire holds nearly 45,000 clones, with 55% to 85% as singletons. Subsequent to a culture period of approximately 11 days, CD4+ T cells were isolated. Each participant received a vaccine that was either BNT162b2 or mRNA-1273, given as two doses. The sample in question was CD4+ T cells from PBMCs cultured without peptide, obtained after COVID-19 vaccination. These receptors all stem from a human donor who received a COVID-19 vaccine.

The chain couples TRBV19 to TRBJ2-7; 8 positions match TRBD1. Germline-derived CDR1 and CDR2 are LNHDA and SQIVND (reference sequence). This CDR3 region has 14 residues. Trimming removed 1 base from V and 6 bases from J; junction bases left unmatched: 5. In DNA form, the CDR3 reads TGTGCCAGTAGTATAGGTCACACAGGGGGCGAGCAGTACTTC. Protein product: CASSIGHTGGEQYF.

The genes are TRBV3-1 (or the pseudogene TRBV3-2) and TRBJ1-6, with TRBD1 as a possible D gene (5 bases). V was shortened by 2 bases and J by 3 bases, with 14 bases between the two germline ends. Germline assignment: CDR1 LGHDT and CDR2 YNNKEL (reference sequence). There are 17 residues in the CDR3. CDR3 nucleotide sequence: TGTGCCAGCAGCCAAAGGGGAACAGGCCTCTATAATTCACCCCTCCACTTT. Encoded protein: CASSQRGTGLYNSPLHF.

This clone was found a few times. This chain uses TRBV5-1 with TRBJ1-2; a possible D gene is TRBD1 (5 bases). The V gene lost 4 bases and the J gene lost 8 bases, with 18 bases spanning the gap. The CDR3 sequence is 14 residues long. The germline CDR1 and CDR2 sequences are SGHRS and YFSETQ. This chain's CDR3 is CASSVSGTSLGYTF. CDR3 coding DNA: TGCGCCAGCAGCGTGTCCGGGACGTCACTCGGCTACACCTTC.

The V gene is TRBV5-1, the J gene TRBJ2-7; TRBD1 matches 8 bases. This CDR3 has 14 amino acids. V lost 3 bases and J lost 6; bases outside the gene matches: 8. CDR1 is SGHRS, CDR2 YFSETQ, per germline. The chain's CDR3 is CASSYDFTGGEQYF. The CDR3, as DNA: TGCGCCAGCAGCTATGATTTTACAGGGGGCGAGCAGTACTTC. Supplemented by reference TRBV5-1 and TRBJ2-7, the full variable domain reads KAGVTQTPRYLIKTRGQQVTLSCSPISGHRSVSWYQQTPGQGLQFLFEYFSETQRNKGNFPGRFSGRQFSNSRSEMNVSTLELGDSALYLCASSYDFTGGEQYFGPGTRLTVT.

CDR3 nucleotide sequence: TGTGCCAGCAGCTTAGGGGGCGCGGGCTATGGCTACACCTTC. Translated, it gives CASSLGGAGYGYTF. This rearrangement joins TRBV7-2 to TRBJ1-2; D is perhaps TRBD1 (5 bases). CDR3 length equals 14 residues. The V gene's germline CDR1 is SGHTA and CDR2 FQGNSA. Trimming pared 1 base from V and 4 bases from J, leaving 10 bases between.

V gene TRBV19 combines with J gene TRBJ1-1, with a tentative D call TRBD1 (5 bases). Germline CDR1 and CDR2: LNHDA and SQIVND (reference sequence). This CDR3 is built from 15 residues. V lost 0 bases, J lost 1 base, and 9 bases lay in between. This CDR3 reads CASSIETGGNTEAFF. The CDR3 DNA follows: TGTGCCAGTAGTATAGAAACCGGGGGGAACACTGAAGCTTTCTTT.

The rearrangement links TRBV6-5 to TRBJ1-5, with TRBD1 as a possible D gene (6 bases). The CDR3 runs 13 residues. V shed 2 bases and J shed 6 bases, with 8 bases lying between them. CDR1 is MNHEY, CDR2 SVGAGI, per germline. The chain's CDR3 is CASSYAQGQPQHF. The CDR3 DNA is TGTGCCAGCAGTTACGCACAGGGTCAGCCCCAGCATTTT.

The chain employs TRBV28 and TRBJ2-1, with 8 bases matching TRBD2. J lost 6 bases, V lost 6 bases, and 10 bases had no gene match. The length of the CDR3 is 15 residues. From germline, CDR1 is MDHEN and CDR2 SYDVKM. The CDR3 DNA follows: TGTGCCAGCAGCCTCTGGGCGGGAGGAACCAATGAGCAGTTCTTC. Amino acid sequence: CASSLWAGGTNEQFF.

The chain is built from TRBV18 and TRBJ1-4; 7 nucleotides line up with TRBD1. V dropped 4 bases and J dropped 8; count of bases not matched to a gene: 4. The CDR3 contains 13 residues. Germline V gene data show CDR1 as KGHSH and CDR2 as LQKENI. CDR3 DNA sequence: TGTGCCAGCTCACGCGGACAGGAAGAAAAACTGTTTTTT. Residues: CASSRGQEEKLFF.

This clone was found a few times. This chain links TRBV12-5 with TRBJ1-1, with D unresolved. Germline loops: CDR1 LGHNT, CDR2 FRNRAP. V dropped 5 bases and J dropped 10 bases, with 14 bases sitting between them. The CDR3 totals 12 residues. The CDR3 coding sequence is TGTGCTAGTGGTCTTCCGACGGCGCCAGCTTTCTTT. It specifies CASGLPTAPAFF.

This chain links TRBV5-8 with TRBJ2-3; 8 nucleotides match TRBD2. CDR3 length: 17 amino acids. V trimming: 5 bases; J trimming: 0 bases; junction bases outside the gene matches: 11. Germline V gene sequence: CDR1 SGHTS, CDR2 YDEGEE. CDR3 sequence: CASSSGSGDSSTDTQYF. CDR3 nucleotide sequence: TGTGCCAGCAGTTCAGGTAGCGGGGACTCTAGCACAGATACGCAGTATTTT.

The J gene is TRBJ2-1, the V gene TRBV19; 11 bases are a match to TRBD2. This CDR3 region has 16 residues. Germline V gene data show CDR1 as LNHDA and CDR2 as SQIVND (reference sequence). With 4 bases clipped from V and 6 bases from J, the junction kept 8 bases outside the gene matches. The DNA of the CDR3 is TGTGCCAGTAGTACCCCCCTAGCGGGAGGCCCCAATGAGCAGTTCTTC. Protein: CASSTPLAGGPNEQFF. Looking up the rest from reference TRBV19 and TRBJ2-1 gives the full variable domain: DGGITQSPKYLFRKEGQNVTLSCEQNLNHDAMYWYRQDPGQGLRLIYYSQIVNDFQKGDIAEGYSVSREKKESFPLTVTSAQKNPTAFYLCASSTPLAGGPNEQFFGPGTRLTVL.

The chain employs TRBV11-2 and TRBJ2-5, with 15 positions matching TRBD2. CDR1 SGHAT and CDR2 FQNNGV come from the germline V gene. J gave up 2 bases and V 3 bases, and 10 bases lay outside the gene matches. This CDR3 has 19 residues. Here the CDR3 reads CASSFRLGTSGGKQETQYF. In DNA, the CDR3 is TGTGCCAGCAGCTTCAGGTTAGGGACTAGCGGGGGGAAACAAGAGACCCAGTACTTC.

This rearrangement joins TRBV13 to TRBJ1-2; D is undetermined. Germline loops: CDR1 PRHDT, CDR2 FYEKMQ (reference sequence). The CDR3 extends over 18 amino acids. The germline V and J ends were trimmed by 6 bases and 5 bases, with 28 bases remaining between them. The CDR3 spells CASRLERERATGYYGYTF. DNA for the CDR3: TGTGCCAGCAGACTCGAACGGGAAAGGGCCACGGGCTATTATGGCTACACCTTC. The variable domain in full, completed from reference TRBV13 and TRBJ1-2, reads AAGVIQSPRHLIKEKRETATLKCYPIPRHDTVYWYQQGPGQDPQFLISFYEKMQSDKGSIPDRFSAQQFSDYHSELNMSSLELGDSALYFCASRLERERATGYYGYTFGSGTRLTVV.

This chain joins TRBV5-6 and TRBJ1-5; TRBD1 matches at 8 bases. The CDR3 totals 15 residues. J lost 2 bases, V lost 4 bases, and 5 bases had no gene match. Germline V lookup: CDR1 SGHDT, CDR2 YYEEEE. CDR3 bases: TGTGCCAGCAGCACCGGACAGGGCGGCAATCAGCCCCAGCATTTT. It codes for CASSTGQGGNQPQHF.

The CDR3: CASSGSEGLYTEAFF. As DNA, the CDR3 is TGTGCCAGCAGCGGATCGGAGGGCCTTTACACTGAAGCTTTCTTT. This chain links TRBV7-2 with TRBJ1-1, with D unresolved. The V gene lost 5 bases and the J gene lost 3 bases, with 16 bases spanning the gap. The CDR3 sequence is 15 residues long. The germline V gene encodes CDR1 SGHTA and CDR2 FQGNSA.

This clone was recorded only once. In the same sample, other DNA sequences code for this CDR3. J is TRBJ2-7 and V is TRBV19; 7 nucleotides match TRBD1. Germline loops: CDR1 LNHDA, CDR2 SQIVND (reference sequence). V shed 4 bases and J 4 bases; nucleotides not matched to a gene: 7. There are 14 residues in the CDR3. Here the CDR3 reads CASSRETGLYEQYF. CDR3 nucleotides: TGTGCCAGTAGTAGAGAGACAGGGTTGTACGAGCAGTACTTC.